This TCR beta chain comes out of a study of blood T cell repertoires in COVID-19. Turning to the study itself: Whether acute or convalescent, the COVID-19 samples came from the United States, Italy and Spain. The analysed material was cDNA or gDNA that came from T cells, B-cell-depleted T cells, or PBMCs.

CDR1 and CDR2 (germline): LNHNV, YYDKDF (reference sequence). This CDR3 region has 17 residues. V was pared by 0 bases and J by 1 base, with 15 bases between. As handled by the study authors: From reference gene primer amplification, estimates of nucleated cell counts were derived. The data were produced by immunoSEQ multiplex PCR, yet TCRdb's version contains in-frame clones alone and is incomplete. V, J and clone size were drawn from that table, and D and trimming were deduced from the DNA. The repertoire includes 350,000 to 500,000 clones, around 90% of them detected once, and 0.8% to 0.85% sits in the top ten. Seattle's cohort entered during active infection and was followed longitudinally. This clone was seen once.

The V gene is TRBV15, the J gene TRBJ1-1; no definite D call. The sample consisted of peripheral blood. The clonotype originates from a man younger than 35 with COVID-19, enrolled during active disease. The CDR3 protein is CATSRDPLRHPNTEAFF. The CDR3 DNA sequence: TGTGCCACCAGCAGAGATCCGCTTCGACATCCGAACACTGAAGCTTTCTTT.